These 18 T cell receptor beta chains were all obtained from the same sample, sequenced in a study of metastatic and nonmetastatic thyroid tumors. All patients were untreated before thyroid surgery. TCRdb recomputed clones from the PCR reads via MiXCR. The sample lists over 5,000 clones, approximately 18% occurring once. Sample: adjacent normal tissue. These receptors were collected from a female donor with papillary thyroid cancer or a benign thyroid nodule (not recorded which). Some clones in this sample may be carry-over from other donors' samples.

This clone was found many times. V gene TRBV5-1 combines with J gene TRBJ1-4, with D uncertain. CDR1 is SGHRS, CDR2 YFSETQ, per germline. This CDR3 spans 16 amino acids. V lost 4 bases, J lost 4 bases, and 17 bases lay in between. DNA for the CDR3: TGCGCCAGCAGCGCAACACGAGGCAGCGATAATGAAAAACTGTTTTTT. It translates to CASSATRGSDNEKLFF.

The V and J genes are TRBV5-1 and TRBJ2-3, with 8 bases aligning to TRBD1. Germline CDR1 SGHRS, CDR2 YFSETQ. There are 14 residues in the CDR3. V lost 6 bases and J lost 3; bases outside the gene matches: 6. The CDR3 loop reads CASTRGQGTDTQYF. The CDR3 nucleotides are TGCGCCAGCACCAGGGGGCAGGGTACAGATACGCAGTATTTT.

This clone is categorized as medium-sized. The chain uses TRBV19 and TRBJ1-5; D remains unclear. V was cut by 3 bases and J by 4 bases, with 10 bases left in between. Germline V gene sequence: CDR1 LNHDA, CDR2 SQIVND (reference sequence). This CDR3 is 14 amino acids long. The CDR3 loop reads CASSIGGDNQPQHF. Written as DNA, the CDR3 is TGTGCCAGTAGTATCGGCGGGGATAATCAGCCCCAGCATTTT.

This clone turned up a few times. The chain uses TRBV28 and TRBJ1-1; D possibly corresponds to TRBD1 (5 bases). V was trimmed by 4 bases and J by 7 bases, leaving 19 bases between them. The V gene's germline CDR1 is MDHEN and CDR2 SYDVKM. The CDR3 is 15 residues long. The CDR3 here is CASSSLYWGLGEAFF. CDR3 DNA sequence: TGTGCCAGCAGTTCCCTCTACTGGGGGTTAGGTGAAGCTTTCTTT. The full variable domain, rest sourced from reference TRBV28 and TRBJ1-1, is DVKVTQSSRYLVKRTGEKVFLECVQDMDHENMFWYRQDPGLGLRLIYFSYDVKMKEKGDIPEGYSVSREKKERFSLILESASTNQTSMYLCASSSLYWGLGEAFFGQGTRLTVV.

By sample share, this clone is medium-sized (0.01 to 0.1%). The chain links TRBV12-3 or TRBV12-4 to TRBJ2-2, with 7 positions matching TRBD1. Trimming at V came to 7 bases and at J to 7 bases, leaving 6 bases not matched to a gene. This CDR3 contains 13 residues. CDR3 bases: TGTGCCAGCAAGACAGGGATGGGCGGGGAGCTGTTTTTT. Translation gives CASKTGMGGELFF.

This chain links TRBV19 with TRBJ2-2; D is perhaps TRBD1 (6 bases). Germline CDR1 LNHDA, CDR2 SQIVND (reference sequence). Between the trimmed V and J ends, which lost 11 bases and 7 bases, there was a span of 20 bases. The CDR3 extends over 14 amino acids. CDR3 bases: TGTGCCTGTACAGGGCAGGAGAGAAACGGGGAGCTGTTTTTT. This sequence encodes CACTGQERNGELFF.

The genes are TRBV20-1 and TRBJ2-7; 8 nucleotides align to TRBD1. Germline-derived CDR1 and CDR2 are DFQATT and SNEGSKA (reference sequence). CDR3 length: 17 amino acids. The trim removed 0 bases at V and 2 bases at J, leaving 12 bases unmatched. CDR3 loop: CSARDSWTGLITYEQYF. The CDR3 nucleotides are TGCAGTGCTAGAGACTCATGGACAGGGCTTATAACCTACGAGCAGTACTTC.

V is TRBV6-1 and J is TRBJ1-2; no clear D gene. This CDR3 is 15 amino acids long. V was trimmed by 4 bases and J by 8 bases, leaving 20 bases between them. CDR1 and CDR2 (germline): MNHNS, SASEGT. Here the CDR3 DNA reads TGTGCCAGCAGTGGTGGAATAACTCATCCGCGGGGCTACACCTTC. Amino acids: CASSGGITHPRGYTF.

The rearrangement links TRBV28 to TRBJ2-3, with D possibly matching TRBD1 (5 bases). Germline CDR1 is MDHEN and CDR2 is SYDVKM. Trimming stripped 3 bases from V and 1 base from J, with 8 bases between. The CDR3 sequence is 14 residues long. This CDR3 reads CASSLGRGTDTQYF. The CDR3 coding sequence is TGTGCCAGCAGTTTGGGCAGGGGCACAGATACGCAGTATTTT.

This clone is classed as medium-sized. The chain couples TRBV2 to TRBJ2-3; 10 nucleotides match TRBD2. Germline V lookup: CDR1 SNHLY, CDR2 FYNNEI. The length of the CDR3 is 14 residues. The J segment lost 3 bases and the V segment lost 7 bases, leaving 4 bases of the junction unmatched. The CDR3: CASNEAGGTDTQYF. The CDR3 DNA is TGTGCCAGCAACGAAGCGGGGGGGACAGATACGCAGTATTTT.

V gene TRBV2 combines with J gene TRBJ2-6; D perhaps matches TRBD2 (6 bases). V shed 6 bases and J shed 2 bases, with 8 bases lying between them. This CDR3 has 14 residues. Germline V gene sequence: CDR1 SNHLY, CDR2 FYNNEI. The CDR3 loop is CASSREAGANVLTF. CDR3 nucleotides: TGTGCCAGCAGCAGGGAGGCTGGGGCCAACGTCCTGACTTTC.

This clone was observed at least ten times. This sequence joins TRBV9 and TRBJ2-1, with 8 nucleotides matching TRBD2. The CDR3 consists of 14 residues. V lost 4 bases and J lost 7; bases outside the gene matches: 7. Germline CDR1 is SGDLS and CDR2 is YYNGEE. CDR3 DNA: TGTGCCAGCAGCCCGGGGGGGCGGTGGAATGAGCAGTTCTTC. Its protein is CASSPGGRWNEQFF.

This clone came up many times. The genes are TRBV20-1 and TRBJ2-3; D may match TRBD1 or TRBD2 (7 bases each). The germline V gene encodes CDR1 DFQATT and CDR2 SNEGSKA (reference sequence). V was cut by 5 bases and J by 2 bases, with 17 bases left in between. The CDR3 extends over 15 amino acids. CDR3 in DNA: TGCAGTGCTCGCTCAGGGGGGGGTTACACAGATACGCAGTATTTT. It encodes CSARSGGGYTDTQYF.

There are many counts of this clone. A much larger clone lies one base from this, so it may be a read error. Other nucleotide sequences from this sample produce the same CDR3. The genes are TRBV29-1 and TRBJ1-1, with D hard to call. Germline loops: CDR1 SQVTM, CDR2 ANQGSEA. This CDR3 comprises 11 residues. Trimming cost V 7 bases and J 3 bases, with 9 bases left between them. Here the CDR3 reads CSGEAYTEAFF. The CDR3 bases are TGCAGCGGCGAGGCCTACACTGAAGCTTTCTTT.

The CDR3 sequence: CASSVDPQEGEQYF. As DNA, the CDR3 is TGTGCCAGCAGTGTGGACCCTCAGGAAGGCGAGCAGTACTTC. The chain is built from TRBV2 and TRBJ2-7; D is ambiguous. CDR1 SNHLY and CDR2 FYNNEI come from the germline V gene. V was clipped by 4 bases and J by 6 bases, with 16 bases between them. This CDR3 has 14 residues.

This rearrangement joins TRBV28 to TRBJ2-7, with 13 bases identical to TRBD2. Trimming cost V 6 bases and J 3 bases; bases outside gene matches: 5. Germline lookup yields CDR1 MDHEN and CDR2 SYDVKM. The CDR3 contains 15 residues. CDR3 bases: TGTGCCAGCAGCTCGACTAGCGGGAGGCACTACGAGCAGTACGTC. Amino acids: CASSSTSGRHYEQYV.

Sample share makes this clone medium-sized. The chain is built from TRBV15 and TRBJ1-2; 7 nucleotides align to TRBD1. Germline assignment: CDR1 LNHNV and CDR2 YYDKDF (reference sequence). CDR3 length: 13 residues. The V segment lost 1 base and the J segment 7 bases; nucleotides outside the gene matches: 3. The CDR3 coding sequence is TGTGCCACCAGCAGAGGGACAGGTTCTGGCTACACCTTC. The encoded protein is CATSRGTGSGYTF. The full variable domain, completed using reference TRBV15 and TRBJ1-2, is DAMVIQNPRYQVTQFGKPVTLSCSQTLNHNVMYWYQQKSSQAPKLLFHYYDKDFNNEADTPDNFQSRRPNTSFCFLDIRSPGLGDTAMYLCATSRGTGSGYTFGSGTRLTVV.

This clone was seen a handful of times. V and J are TRBV6-1 and TRBJ2-7; 8 bases are shared with TRBD2. This CDR3 has 15 amino acids. The V gene's germline CDR1 is MNHNS and CDR2 SASEGT. Trimming at V came to 5 bases and at J to 1 base, leaving 7 bases not matched to a gene. The CDR3 sequence is CASSPTGTSSYEQYF. DNA for the CDR3: TGTGCCAGCAGTCCGACCGGGACTAGTTCCTACGAGCAGTACTTC.